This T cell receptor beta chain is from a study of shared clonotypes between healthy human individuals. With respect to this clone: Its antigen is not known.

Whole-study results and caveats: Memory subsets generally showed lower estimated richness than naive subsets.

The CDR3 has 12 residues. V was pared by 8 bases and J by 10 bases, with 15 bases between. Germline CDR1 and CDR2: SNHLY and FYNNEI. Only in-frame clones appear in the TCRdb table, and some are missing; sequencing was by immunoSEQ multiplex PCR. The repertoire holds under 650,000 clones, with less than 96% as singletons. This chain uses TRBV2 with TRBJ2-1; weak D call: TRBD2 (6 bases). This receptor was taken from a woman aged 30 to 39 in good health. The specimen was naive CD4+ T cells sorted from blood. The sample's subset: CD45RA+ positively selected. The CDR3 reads CASCSSAREQFF. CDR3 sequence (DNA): TGTGCCAGCTGCTCTAGCGCCCGGGAGCAGTTCTTC.